These 18 T cell receptor beta chains share one sample of origin, sequenced in a study of human T cells and chemical hapten exposure. TCRdb re-analysed the RACE reads in MiXCR, keeping a single row per CDR3 protein. This repertoire shows more than 90,000 distinct CDR3 sequences, 9.5% to 12% found once; its top ten account for roughly 3.1%. Time point given: patch test 2, 6 weeks after DPC sensitization. Treatment here: therapeutic diphenylcyclopropenone sensitization with weekly scalp DPC. This specimen was whole blood, taken in connection with sensitization to the hapten diphenylcyclopropenone (DPC). Source of these receptors: a woman in her thirties or forties with alopecia areata. Some clones in this sample may be carry-over from other donors' samples.

The J gene is TRBJ1-1, the V gene TRBV29-1; D remains unclear. CDR3 length: 12 amino acids. In germline, CDR1 is SQVTM, CDR2 ANQGSEA. V was trimmed by 7 bases and J by 0 bases, leaving 9 bases between them. The CDR3 nucleotides read TGCAGCGGTACACAGTTGAACACTGAAGCTTTCTTT. It yields the protein CSGTQLNTEAFF. Full variable domain (rest looked up from reference TRBV29-1 and TRBJ1-1): SAVISQKPSRDICQRGTSLTIQCQVDSQVTMMFWYRQQPGQSLTLIATANQGSEATYESGFVIDKFPISRPNLTFSTLTVSNMSPEDSSIYLCSGTQLNTEAFFGQGTRLTVV.

This chain links TRBV25-1 with TRBJ2-1; a possible D gene is TRBD1 (6 bases). V was cut by 4 bases and J by 3 bases, with 13 bases left in between. CDR1 MGHDK and CDR2 SYGVNS come from the germline V gene. The CDR3 is made up of 15 amino acids. The CDR3 reads CASSVDRKSYNEQFF. As DNA, the CDR3 is TGTGCCAGCAGTGTTGACAGGAAGAGCTACAATGAGCAGTTCTTC.

The J gene is TRBJ2-2, the V gene TRBV29-1, with TRBD1 matching over 9 bases. There are 14 residues in the CDR3. Germline-derived CDR1 and CDR2 are SQVTM and ANQGSEA. V gave up 6 bases and J gave up 7 bases; unmatched junction bases: 9. Here the CDR3 reads CSVRQGVLGGELFF. The CDR3 DNA sequence: TGCAGCGTACGACAGGGGGTTTTGGGCGGGGAGCTGTTTTTT.

This clonotype was picked up a small number of times. V and J are TRBV15 and TRBJ2-5; D is tentatively TRBD1 or TRBD2 (6 bases each). This CDR3 is 15 amino acids long. V lost 0 bases to trimming and J lost 5 bases, with 13 bases between them. Looked up from germline, CDR1 is LNHNV and CDR2 is YYDKDF (reference sequence). The CDR3 bases are TGTGCCACCAGCAGAGATCAAGGGGGGATGGAGACCCAGTACTTC. It specifies CATSRDQGGMETQYF.

This chain links TRBV24-1 with TRBJ1-2, with D uncertain. Per the germline V gene, CDR1 is KGHDR and CDR2 is SFDVKD. Trimming took 6 bases from V and 6 from J, leaving 10 bases between them. The CDR3 is 12 residues long. CDR3 sequence: CATSRGEDGYTF. DNA for the CDR3: TGTGCCACCAGTCGTGGGGAGGATGGCTACACCTTC.

The V call is TRBV28, the J call TRBJ2-4, with TRBD1 matching over 9 bases. This CDR3 has 14 residues. V lost 7 bases to trimming and J lost 7 bases; unmatched junction nucleotides: 8. Germline lookup yields CDR1 MDHEN and CDR2 SYDVKM. The DNA of the CDR3 is TGTGCCAGCACCCATCGGACAGGGGCGAACATTCAGTACTTC. Protein product: CASTHRTGANIQYF. The full variable domain, completed using reference TRBV28 and TRBJ2-4, is DVKVTQSSRYLVKRTGEKVFLECVQDMDHENMFWYRQDPGLGLRLIYFSYDVKMKEKGDIPEGYSVSREKKERFSLILESASTNQTSMYLCASTHRTGANIQYFGAGTRLSVL.

This clonotype occurred a few times. The chain combines TRBV11-2 with TRBJ2-1; D gene unclear. CDR1 is SGHAT, CDR2 FQNNGV, per germline. The CDR3 consists of 14 residues. The V end was cut by 0 bases, the J end by 10 bases, with 13 bases between. CDR3 sequence (DNA): TGTGCCAGCAGCTTAGAGAGCAGACACCTCGAGCAGTTCTTC. Amino acids: CASSLESRHLEQFF.

This clonotype was seen more than once but under ten times. The chain carries TRBV7-2 and TRBJ1-1; D is possibly TRBD1 (6 bases). Looked up from germline, CDR1 is SGHTA and CDR2 is FQGNSA. The length of the CDR3 is 14 residues. With 2 bases removed from V and 7 bases from J, the gap between germline ends came to 14 bases. The CDR3 is CASSLKMGTLEAFF. CDR3 nucleotide sequence: TGTGCCAGCAGCTTAAAAATGGGGACACTTGAAGCTTTCTTT.

In its sample, this clonotype was seen many times. V gene TRBV7-2 combines with J gene TRBJ2-1, with TRBD2 matching over 8 bases. The CDR3 totals 15 residues. J lost 4 bases, V lost 5 bases, and 7 bases had no gene match. Per germline, CDR1 SGHTA and CDR2 FQGNSA. This chain's CDR3 is CASSVTSGNYNEQFF. As DNA, the CDR3 is TGTGCCAGCAGCGTCACTAGCGGCAATTACAATGAGCAGTTCTTC.

This clonotype was counted ten times or more. V is TRBV11-2 and J is TRBJ1-3; no definite D call. CDR1 SGHAT and CDR2 FQNNGV come from the germline V gene. V was shortened by 6 bases and J by 5 bases, with 11 bases between the two germline ends. CDR3 length: 13 amino acids. CDR3 residues: CASSHFRRNTIYF. CDR3 bases: TGTGCCAGCAGTCATTTCCGGAGAAACACCATATATTTT.

This clonotype was counted at least ten times. The V call is TRBV29-1, the J call TRBJ2-7; 12 positions agree with TRBD2. The CDR3 is 16 amino acids. Germline V CDR1 and CDR2: SQVTM, ANQGSEA. V shed 6 bases, J shed 6 bases, and the junction held 15 bases outside the gene matches. The CDR3 spells CSVQNRLAGEGGEQYF. Here the CDR3 DNA reads TGCAGCGTCCAAAATCGACTAGCGGGAGAAGGAGGCGAGCAGTACTTC.

This clonotype occurred a few times. The V call is TRBV9, the J call TRBJ1-1, with 7 bases matching TRBD1. Per the germline V gene, CDR1 is SGDLS and CDR2 is YYNGEE. The CDR3 sequence is 15 residues long. The V segment lost 4 bases and the J segment 5 bases; nucleotides outside the gene matches: 11. The CDR3 region is CASSSRDSLGTEAFF. CDR3 DNA: TGTGCCAGCAGCTCACGGGACAGCCTGGGAACTGAAGCTTTCTTT.

This clonotype was picked up many times. The CDR3 here is CASSFSYNEQFF. For the CDR3, the DNA is TGTGCCAGCAGTTTCTCCTACAATGAGCAGTTCTTC. This chain connects TRBV6-2 or TRBV6-3 to TRBJ2-1; D unresolved. V gave up 4 bases and J gave up 0 bases, with 1 base separating them. The germline V gene has CDR1 MNHEY and CDR2 SVGEGT. The CDR3 loop spans 12 amino acids.

This clonotype was counted ten times or more. The V call is TRBV29-1, the J call TRBJ2-7; no definite D call. This CDR3 has 11 residues. V lost 6 bases and J 3 bases, leaving 9 bases between the germline ends. Germline V gives CDR1 SQVTM, CDR2 ANQGSEA. The CDR3 DNA sequence: TGCAGCGTAGAGAGAGACTACGAGCAGTACTTC. It codes for CSVERDYEQYF.

This clonotype has just a few counts. The chain links TRBV7-2 to TRBJ2-7; 9 positions agree with TRBD1. CDR3 size: 14 residues. Germline CDR1 SGHTA, CDR2 FQGNSA. V was clipped by 7 bases and J by 4 bases; unmatched bases: 8. DNA for the CDR3: TGTGCCAGCACCCCTGGACAGGGGAGGTACGAGCAGTACTTC. Amino acids: CASTPGQGRYEQYF.

On this clonotype: A much more abundant neighbour one base away suggests this may be a read error. V is TRBV6-6 and J is TRBJ1-5, with a possible D match to TRBD1 (5 bases). The CDR3 totals 12 residues. The V end lost 8 bases, the J end lost 5 bases, and 10 bases lay between the germline ends. CDR1 is MNHNY, CDR2 SVGAGI, per germline (reference sequence). The CDR3 DNA reads as TGTGCCAGCCGACGGGGGGATCAGCCCCAGCATTTT. Its protein product is CASRRGDQPQHF.

Concerning this clonotype itself: At one boundary the junction diverges from the germline segment, which might be a read error. V and J are TRBV7-7 and TRBJ1-1; D may be TRBD1 (6 bases). CDR1 and CDR2 from the germline V gene are SSHAT and FNYEAQ (reference sequence). CDR3 length equals 13 residues. The CDR3: CASSQDRNTEAFF. The CDR3 bases are TGTGCTAGCAGTCAGGACAGGAACACTGAAGCTTTCTTT.

This clonotype has only a few counts. The chain joins TRBV29-1 to TRBJ2-7; D call uncertain. Germline CDR1 is SQVTM and CDR2 is ANQGSEA. Trimming took off 0 bases at V and 3 bases at J, with 6 bases between the two ends. The CDR3 sequence is 12 residues long. CDR3 sequence reads: CSVEDTVYEQYF. CDR3 in DNA: TGCAGCGTTGAAGATACCGTCTACGAGCAGTACTTC.